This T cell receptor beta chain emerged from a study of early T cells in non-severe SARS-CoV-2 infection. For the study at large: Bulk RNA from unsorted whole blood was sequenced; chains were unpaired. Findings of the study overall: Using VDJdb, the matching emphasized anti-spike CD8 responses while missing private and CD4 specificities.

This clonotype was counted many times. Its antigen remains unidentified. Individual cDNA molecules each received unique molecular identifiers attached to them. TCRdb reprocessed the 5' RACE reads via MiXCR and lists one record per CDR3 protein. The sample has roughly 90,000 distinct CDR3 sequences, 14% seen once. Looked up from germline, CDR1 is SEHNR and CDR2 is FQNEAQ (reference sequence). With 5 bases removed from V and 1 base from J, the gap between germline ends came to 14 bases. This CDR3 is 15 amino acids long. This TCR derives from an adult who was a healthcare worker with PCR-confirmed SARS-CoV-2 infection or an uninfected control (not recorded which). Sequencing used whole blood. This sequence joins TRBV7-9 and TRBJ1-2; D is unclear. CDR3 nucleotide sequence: TGTGCCAGCAGCCCATTCCGGGGTCTTAACTATGGCTACACCTTC. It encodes CASSPFRGLNYGYTF.